This T cell receptor (beta chain) was sequenced in a study of neurological immune-mediated disorders. Overall study results and limits: Whereas HTLV-1-associated myelopathy showed the most TCR clonal expansion, multiple sclerosis showed the least, with levels below those of healthy controls. No sharing of CDR3 amino acid sequences was observed among expanded clones across subjects, suggesting private repertoires in all groups.

Sorted libraries used 800,000 to 1,000,000 CD4+ or CD8+ T cells. Synthesis of cDNA was performed by 5'RACE using 10-nucleotide random UMIs. Each CDR3 protein gets one entry after TCRdb re-called the 5' RACE reads with MiXCR. The profile shows more than 25,000 distinct CDR3 sequences, approximately 4% of them singletons. This clonotype was counted many times. Its matching antigen is unknown. V lost 1 base, J lost 4 bases, and 13 bases lay in between. CDR1 is SGHAT and CDR2 is FQNNGV in the germline V gene. The CDR3 contains 15 residues. The rearrangement joins TRBV11-2 to TRBJ2-5; perhaps TRBD1 as D (6 bases). What was sequenced was CD4+ T cells from blood. The receptor was derived from a woman aged 40 to 50 in good health. CDR3 DNA: TGTGCCAGCAGCTTAGGCAGGGGAAGGGGAGAGACCCAGTACTTC. Amino acid sequence: CASSLGRGRGETQYF. Supplemented by reference TRBV11-2 and TRBJ2-5, the full variable domain reads EAGVAQSPRYKIIEKRQSVAFWCNPISGHATLYWYQQILGQGPKLLIQFQNNGVVDDSQLPKDRFSAERLKGVDSTLKIQPAKLEDSAVYLCASSLGRGRGETQYFGPGTRLLVL.